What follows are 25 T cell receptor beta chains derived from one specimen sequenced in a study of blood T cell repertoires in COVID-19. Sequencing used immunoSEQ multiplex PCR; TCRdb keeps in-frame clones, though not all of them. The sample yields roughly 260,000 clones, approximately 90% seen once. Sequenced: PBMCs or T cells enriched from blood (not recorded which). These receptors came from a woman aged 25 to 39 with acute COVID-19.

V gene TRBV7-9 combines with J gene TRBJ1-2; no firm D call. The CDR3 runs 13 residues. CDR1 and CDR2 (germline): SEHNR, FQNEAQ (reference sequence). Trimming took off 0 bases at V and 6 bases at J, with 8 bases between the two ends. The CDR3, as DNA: TGTGCCAGCAGCTTAGCGGACTATGATGGCTACACCTTC. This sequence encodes CASSLADYDGYTF.

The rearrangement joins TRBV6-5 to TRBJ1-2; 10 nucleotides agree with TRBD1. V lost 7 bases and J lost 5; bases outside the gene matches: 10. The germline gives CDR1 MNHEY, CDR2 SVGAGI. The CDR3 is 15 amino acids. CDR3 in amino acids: CASKVGQGQGYGYTF. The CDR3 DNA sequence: TGTGCCAGCAAGGTCGGGCAGGGACAGGGGTATGGCTACACCTTC.

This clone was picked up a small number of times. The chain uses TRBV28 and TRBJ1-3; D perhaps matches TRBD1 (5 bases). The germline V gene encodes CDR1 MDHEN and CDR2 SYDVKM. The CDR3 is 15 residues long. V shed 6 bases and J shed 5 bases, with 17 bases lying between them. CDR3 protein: CASRTFGGKRNTIYF. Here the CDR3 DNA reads TGTGCCAGCAGAACCTTCGGGGGGAAGAGAAACACCATATATTTT.

DNA of the CDR3: TGCGCCAGCAGCTTGGGACAGTCCGACAATGAGCAGTTCTTC. As protein: CASSLGQSDNEQFF. The chain combines TRBV5-1 with TRBJ2-1, with D possibly being TRBD1 (5 bases). CDR1 and CDR2 from the germline V gene are SGHRS and YFSETQ. Trimming took 0 bases from V and 5 from J, leaving 9 bases between them. The CDR3 consists of 14 residues.

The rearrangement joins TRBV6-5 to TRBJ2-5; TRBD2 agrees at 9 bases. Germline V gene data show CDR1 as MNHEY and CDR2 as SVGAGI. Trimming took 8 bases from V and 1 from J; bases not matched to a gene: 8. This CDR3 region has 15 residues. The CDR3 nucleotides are TGTGCCAGCTTCGGGGCTAGCGGGGTCCAAGAGACCCAGTACTTC. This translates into CASFGASGVQETQYF.

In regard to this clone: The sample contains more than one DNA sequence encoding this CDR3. Written as DNA, the CDR3 is TGCGCCAGCAGCCAGGGGGGACAGGGTAAATTGAACACTGAAGCTTTCTTT. Protein sequence: CASSQGGQGKLNTEAFF. The chain is built from TRBV4-1 and TRBJ1-1; TRBD1 matches 9 bases. The junction had 8 bases not matched to a gene; V was cut back by 3 bases and J by 0 bases. Germline assignment: CDR1 MGHRA and CDR2 YSYEKL. CDR3 size: 17 residues.

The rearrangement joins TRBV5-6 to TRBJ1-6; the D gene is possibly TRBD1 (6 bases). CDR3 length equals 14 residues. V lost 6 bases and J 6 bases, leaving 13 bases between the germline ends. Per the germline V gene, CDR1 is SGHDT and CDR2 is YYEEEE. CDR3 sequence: CASTPGHLNSPLHF. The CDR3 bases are TGTGCCAGCACCCCGGGACATCTTAATTCACCCCTCCACTTT.

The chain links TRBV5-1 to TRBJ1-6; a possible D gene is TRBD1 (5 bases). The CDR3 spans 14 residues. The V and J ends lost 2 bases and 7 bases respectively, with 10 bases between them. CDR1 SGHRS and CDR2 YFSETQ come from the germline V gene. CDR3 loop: CASSFEDTNSPLHF. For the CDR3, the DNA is TGCGCCAGCAGCTTTGAGGACACAAATTCACCCCTCCACTTT. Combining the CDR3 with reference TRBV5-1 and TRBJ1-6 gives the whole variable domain KAGVTQTPRYLIKTRGQQVTLSCSPISGHRSVSWYQQTPGQGLQFLFEYFSETQRNKGNFPGRFSGRQFSNSRSEMNVSTLELGDSALYLCASSFEDTNSPLHFGNGTRLTVT.

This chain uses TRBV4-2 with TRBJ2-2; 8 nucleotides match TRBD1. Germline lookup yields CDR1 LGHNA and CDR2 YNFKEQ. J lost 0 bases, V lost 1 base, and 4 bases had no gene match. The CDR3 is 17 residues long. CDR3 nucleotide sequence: TGTGCCAGCAGCCAAGGAGGACAGGGTGCGAACACCGGGGAGCTGTTTTTT. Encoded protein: CASSQGGQGANTGELFF.

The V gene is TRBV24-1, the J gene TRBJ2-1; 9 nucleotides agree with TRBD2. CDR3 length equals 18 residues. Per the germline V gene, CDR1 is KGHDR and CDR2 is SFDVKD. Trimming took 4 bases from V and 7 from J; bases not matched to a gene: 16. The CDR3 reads CATSDSEMSSGEGNEQFF. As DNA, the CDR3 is TGTGCCACCAGTGACTCCGAAATGTCTAGCGGGGAAGGGAATGAGCAGTTCTTC.

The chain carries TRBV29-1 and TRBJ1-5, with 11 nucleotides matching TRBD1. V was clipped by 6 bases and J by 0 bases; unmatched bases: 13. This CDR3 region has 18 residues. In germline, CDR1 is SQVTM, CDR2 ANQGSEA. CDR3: CSVGVGQGALNSNQPQHF. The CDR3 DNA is TGCAGCGTGGGGGTAGGACAGGGGGCTTTGAATAGCAATCAGCCCCAGCATTTT.

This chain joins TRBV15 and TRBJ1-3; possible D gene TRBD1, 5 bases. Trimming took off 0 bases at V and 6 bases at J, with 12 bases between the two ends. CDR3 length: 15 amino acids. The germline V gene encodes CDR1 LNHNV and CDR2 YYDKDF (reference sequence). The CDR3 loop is CATSRDGAVLNTIYF. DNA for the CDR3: TGTGCCACCAGCAGAGATGGGGCTGTTTTAAACACCATATATTTT.

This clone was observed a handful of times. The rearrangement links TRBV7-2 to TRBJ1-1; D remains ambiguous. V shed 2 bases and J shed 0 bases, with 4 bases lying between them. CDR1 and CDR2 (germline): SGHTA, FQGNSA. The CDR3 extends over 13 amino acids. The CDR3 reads CASSLFMNTEAFF. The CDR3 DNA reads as TGTGCCAGCAGCTTATTCATGAACACTGAAGCTTTCTTT. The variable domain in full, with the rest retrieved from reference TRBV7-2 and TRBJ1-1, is GAGVSQSPSNKVTEKGKDVELRCDPISGHTALYWYRQSLGQGLEFLIYFQGNSAPDKSGLPSDRFSAERTGGSVSTLTIQRTQQEDSAVYLCASSLFMNTEAFFGQGTRLTVV.

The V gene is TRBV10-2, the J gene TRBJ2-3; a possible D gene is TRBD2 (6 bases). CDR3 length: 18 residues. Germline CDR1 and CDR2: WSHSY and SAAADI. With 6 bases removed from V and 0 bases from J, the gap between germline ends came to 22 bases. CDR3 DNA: TGCGCCAGCAGGGCCCCTCAGGTAGCGGTAGCTAGCACAGATACGCAGTATTTT. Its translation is CASRAPQVAVASTDTQYF.

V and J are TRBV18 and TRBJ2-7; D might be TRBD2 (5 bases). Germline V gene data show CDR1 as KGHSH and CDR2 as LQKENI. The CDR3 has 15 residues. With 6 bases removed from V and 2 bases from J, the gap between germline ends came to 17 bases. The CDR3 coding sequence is TGTGCCAGCTCGCCCCAACCGGGATCCCCCTACGAGCAGTACTTC. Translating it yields CASSPQPGSPYEQYF.

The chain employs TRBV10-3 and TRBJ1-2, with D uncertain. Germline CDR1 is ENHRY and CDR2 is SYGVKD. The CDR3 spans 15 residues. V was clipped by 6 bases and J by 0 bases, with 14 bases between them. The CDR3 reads CAISPAPLANYGYTF. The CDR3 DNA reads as TGTGCCATCAGCCCCGCCCCTTTAGCTAACTATGGCTACACCTTC.

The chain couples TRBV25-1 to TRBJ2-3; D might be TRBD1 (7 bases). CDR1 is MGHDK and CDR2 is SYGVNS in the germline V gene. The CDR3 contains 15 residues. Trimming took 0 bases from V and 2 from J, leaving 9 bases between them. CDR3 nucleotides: TGTGCCAGCAGTGAATACAGGGGGGCCACAGATACGCAGTATTTT. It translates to CASSEYRGATDTQYF.

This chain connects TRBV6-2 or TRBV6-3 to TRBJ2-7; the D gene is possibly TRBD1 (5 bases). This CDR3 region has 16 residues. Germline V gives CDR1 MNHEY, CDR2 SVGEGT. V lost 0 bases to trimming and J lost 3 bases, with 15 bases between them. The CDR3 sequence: CASSYSTEVGNYEQYF. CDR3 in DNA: TGTGCCAGCAGTTACTCGACAGAGGTAGGGAACTACGAGCAGTACTTC.

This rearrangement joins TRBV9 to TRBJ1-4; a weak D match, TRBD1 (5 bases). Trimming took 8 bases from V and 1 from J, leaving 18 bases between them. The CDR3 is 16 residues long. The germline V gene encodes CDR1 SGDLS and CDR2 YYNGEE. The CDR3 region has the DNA TGTGCCAGTGGGTCGGGGGAGGATGGAACTAATGAAAAACTGTTTTTT. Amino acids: CASGSGEDGTNEKLFF.

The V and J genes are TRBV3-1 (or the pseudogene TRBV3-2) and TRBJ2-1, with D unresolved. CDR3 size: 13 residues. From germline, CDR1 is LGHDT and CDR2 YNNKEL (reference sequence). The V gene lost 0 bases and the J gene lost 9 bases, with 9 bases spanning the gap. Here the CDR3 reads CASSQEWFSEQFF. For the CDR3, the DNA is TGTGCCAGCAGCCAAGAATGGTTTAGTGAGCAGTTCTTC.

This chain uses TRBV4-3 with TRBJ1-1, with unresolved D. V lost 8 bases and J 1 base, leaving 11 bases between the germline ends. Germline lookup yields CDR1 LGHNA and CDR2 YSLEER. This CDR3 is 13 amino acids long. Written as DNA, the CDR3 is TGCGCCAGCGCTCTCCAACAGAACACTGAAGCTTTCTTT. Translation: CASALQQNTEAFF.

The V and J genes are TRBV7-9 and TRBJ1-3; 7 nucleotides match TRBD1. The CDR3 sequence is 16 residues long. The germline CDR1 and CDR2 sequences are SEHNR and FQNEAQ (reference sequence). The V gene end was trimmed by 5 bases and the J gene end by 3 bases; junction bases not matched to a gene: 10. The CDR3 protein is CASSLPGTVFGNTIYF. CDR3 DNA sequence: TGTGCCAGCAGCCTACCCGGGACAGTATTTGGAAACACCATATATTTT.

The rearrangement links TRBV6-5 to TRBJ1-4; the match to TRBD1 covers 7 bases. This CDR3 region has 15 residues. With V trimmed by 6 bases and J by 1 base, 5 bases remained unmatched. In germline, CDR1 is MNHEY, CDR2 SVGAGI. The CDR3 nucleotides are TGTGCCAGCAGCCCCGACAGGGTAACTAATGAAAAACTGTTTTTT. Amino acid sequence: CASSPDRVTNEKLFF.

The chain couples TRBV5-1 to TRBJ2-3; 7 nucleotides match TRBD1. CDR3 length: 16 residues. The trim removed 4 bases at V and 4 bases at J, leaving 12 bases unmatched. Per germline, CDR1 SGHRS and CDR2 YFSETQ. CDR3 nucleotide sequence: TGCGCCAGCAGCCACGGACAGGTTCATACCCCAGATACGCAGTATTTT. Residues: CASSHGQVHTPDTQYF.

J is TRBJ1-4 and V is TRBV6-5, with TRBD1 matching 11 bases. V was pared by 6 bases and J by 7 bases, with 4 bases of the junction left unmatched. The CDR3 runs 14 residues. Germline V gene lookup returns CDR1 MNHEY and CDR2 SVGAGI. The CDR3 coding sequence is TGTGCCAGCAGCCCGGGACAGGGGGGTGAAAAACTGTTTTTT. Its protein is CASSPGQGGEKLFF.